This entry is about one T cell receptor (beta chain). The antigen is undetermined. Sequence at one end of the junction differs from germline and may be a read error. The data derive from a study of cytomegalovirus exposure and HLA in healthy donors. Study observations and caveats: Reports state that TCR beta sequences accurately predicted most subjects' HLA-A and HLA-B alleles.

Looked up from germline, CDR1 is SGHTA and CDR2 is FQGNSA. CDR3 length: 10 residues. PCR involved 60 Vbeta and 13 Jbeta primers. Only in-frame clones appear in the TCRdb table, and some are missing; sequencing was by immunoSEQ multiplex PCR. Of 100,000 to 150,000 clones listed, about 81% are singletons. The sequence was obtained from a woman aged 25-40 years in good health and CMV-seronegative. The chain has TRBV7-2 and TRBJ1-1; D gene uncertain. Sequenced: PBMCs. This CDR3 reads CASSRTEAFF. The CDR3 bases are TGTGCCAGCAGCCGCACTGAGGCTTTCTTT.